The 20 T cell receptor beta chains below all came from one sample that was sequenced in a study of identical twins. TCRdb analysed the 5' RACE reads with MiXCR anew, one entry per CDR3 protein. The profile covers some 1,600,000 distinct CDR3 sequences, with under 35% appearing a single time and about 0.27% taken by the ten largest. The sample comprised cord blood. Every receptor here comes from a newborn girl in good health.

The table lists this clonotype with many counts. The CDR3 bases are TGTGCCAGCAGCTTAGATACTAGCGGGAGCTACGAGCAGTACTTC. Protein product: CASSLDTSGSYEQYF. The chain links TRBV7-2 to TRBJ2-7, with 11 positions matching TRBD2. The germline CDR1 and CDR2 sequences are SGHTA and FQGNSA. This CDR3 has 15 amino acids. With 1 base clipped from V and 3 bases from J, the junction kept 2 bases outside the gene matches.

The chain recombines TRBV6-6 with TRBJ1-1; weak D call: TRBD1 (6 bases). The CDR3 covers 12 residues. The V gene lost 3 bases and the J gene lost 8 bases, with 10 bases spanning the gap. Germline assignment: CDR1 MNHNY and CDR2 SVGAGI (reference sequence). The CDR3 reads CASSYADREAFF. The CDR3 DNA reads as TGTGCCAGCAGTTATGCCGACAGGGAAGCTTTCTTT.

This clonotype was counted a few times. This CDR3 is CASSRHRGGTDTQYF. Written as DNA, the CDR3 is TGTGCCAGCAGCCGCCACAGGGGTGGCACAGATACGCAGTATTTT. The chain employs TRBV4-2 and TRBJ2-3, with TRBD1 matching 7 bases. V was pared by 4 bases and J by 1 base, with 5 bases of the junction left unmatched. CDR3 length: 15 amino acids. Germline lookup yields CDR1 LGHNA and CDR2 YNFKEQ.

This clonotype turned up a few times. The V call is TRBV7-9, the J call TRBJ2-7, with D unclear. CDR1 is SEHNR, CDR2 FQNEAQ, per germline (reference sequence). The CDR3 totals 13 residues. V lost 3 bases to trimming and J lost 5 bases, with 11 bases between them. DNA of the CDR3: TGTGCCAGCAGCTTCGTCCGTCCTGACGAGCAGTACTTC. This gives the protein CASSFVRPDEQYF.

The chain links TRBV28 to TRBJ1-2, with a tentative D call TRBD1 (5 bases). Germline lookup yields CDR1 MDHEN and CDR2 SYDVKM. V shed 1 base and J shed 4 bases, with 10 bases lying between them. This CDR3 region has 14 residues. The CDR3 here is CASSLSVGAYGYTF. In DNA form, the CDR3 reads TGTGCCAGCAGTTTATCGGTCGGGGCCTATGGCTACACCTTC.

This clonotype was found a few times. The V gene is TRBV10-3, the J gene TRBJ2-1, with 10 bases lining up with TRBD2. The CDR3 is 14 amino acids. Germline-derived CDR1 and CDR2 are ENHRY and SYGVKD. The junction had 3 bases not matched to a gene; V was cut back by 8 bases and J by 2 bases. The CDR3 reads CAIWSGRAYNEQFF. The CDR3 DNA reads as TGTGCCATCTGGAGCGGGAGGGCCTACAATGAGCAGTTCTTC.

V gene TRBV6-2 or TRBV6-3 combines with J gene TRBJ1-1; D gene ambiguous. Between the trimmed V and J ends, which lost 6 bases and 7 bases, there was a span of 9 bases. The germline V gene has CDR1 MNHEY and CDR2 SVGEGT. This CDR3 is built from 11 residues. Here the CDR3 DNA reads TGTGCCAGCAGGAAGGGCGGTGAAGCTTTCTTT. As protein: CASRKGGEAFF.

As for this clonotype: A much larger clonotype is one base distant, so this may be a read error. The V gene is TRBV10-3, the J gene TRBJ1-2, with a weak D call TRBD1 (6 bases). Germline V gives CDR1 ENHRY, CDR2 SYGVKD. The CDR3 covers 16 residues. In DNA, the CDR3 is TGTGCCTTCAGTGAGTCGAAGACAGGTCTGATAAATGGCTACACCTTC. This gives the protein CAFSESKTGLINGYTF.

This clonotype was recorded once. CDR3 sequence (DNA): TGTGCCAGTAGTATAGATCGGGGACTAGCGGGAGTCCATGAGCAGTTCTTC. Its protein product is CASSIDRGLAGVHEQFF. The chain carries TRBV19 and TRBJ2-1; the match to TRBD2 covers 14 bases. The CDR3 is 17 amino acids. V trimming: 0 bases; J trimming: 8 bases; junction bases outside the gene matches: 6. From germline, CDR1 is LNHDA and CDR2 SQIVND (reference sequence). The full variable domain, rest sourced from reference TRBV19 and TRBJ2-1, is DGGITQSPKYLFRKEGQNVTLSCEQNLNHDAMYWYRQDPGQGLRLIYYSQIVNDFQKGDIAEGYSVSREKKESFPLTVTSAQKNPTAFYLCASSIDRGLAGVHEQFFGPGTRLTVL.

The CDR3 region is CASSQLSEPLSEQYF. In DNA form, the CDR3 reads TGTGCCAGCAGCCAGCTCTCCGAACCCCTCTCCGAGCAGTACTTC. The chain employs TRBV3-1 and TRBJ2-5, with no clear D. The J call may be faulty, since TRBJ2-7 better matches the DNA end. Germline V CDR1 and CDR2: LGHDT, YNNKEL (reference sequence). The length of the CDR3 is 15 residues.

This clonotype was detected a few times. V gene TRBV11-2 combines with J gene TRBJ2-3; 9 bases match TRBD1. Germline V gene lookup returns CDR1 SGHAT and CDR2 FQNNGV. The CDR3 extends over 17 amino acids. The V and J ends lost 6 bases and 3 bases, in that order; junction bases with no gene match: 13. The CDR3 loop reads CASRRPGTGKPTDTQYF. The CDR3 DNA follows: TGTGCCAGCAGACGTCCCGGGACAGGGAAACCGACAGATACGCAGTATTTT.

The chain has TRBV9 and TRBJ2-1, with 8 bases matching TRBD2. Germline V gene data show CDR1 as SGDLS and CDR2 as YYNGEE. V dropped 4 bases and J dropped 5; count of bases not matched to a gene: 11. The CDR3 is 16 residues long. CDR3 sequence reads: CASSPRTSSLNNEQFF. CDR3 nucleotide sequence: TGTGCCAGCAGCCCCCGGACTAGCAGTTTAAACAATGAGCAGTTCTTC.

With regard to this clonotype: A much larger clone differs from this one at a single base, so this may be a read error. CDR3 region: CASSVASAGGYNEQYF. CDR3 nucleotides: TGTGCCAGCAGCGTAGCTTCGGCAGGGGGCTACAATGAGCAGTACTTC. The V gene is TRBV9, the J gene TRBJ2-1, with 8 bases identical to TRBD1. The J call is uncertain, as TRBJ2-7 better fits the DNA end. CDR1 and CDR2 from the germline V gene are SGDLS and YYNGEE. The CDR3 totals 16 residues.

The chain uses TRBV2 and TRBJ2-2; TRBD2 matches at 7 bases. The CDR3 loop spans 15 amino acids. The germline gives CDR1 SNHLY, CDR2 FYNNEI. V dropped 3 bases and J dropped 1; count of bases not matched to a gene: 2. Here the CDR3 DNA reads TGTGCCAGCAGTGACGGACTAGGGAACACCGGGGAGCTGTTTTTT. This encodes CASSDGLGNTGELFF.

The gene calls are TRBV12-3 or TRBV12-4 and TRBJ2-1; 11 nucleotides match TRBD1. V lost 5 bases to trimming and J lost 6 bases; unmatched junction nucleotides: 3. This CDR3 is built from 14 residues. CDR3 in DNA: TGTGCCAGCAGTAGGGGGACAGGGGGCAATGAGCAGTTCTTC. Amino acids: CASSRGTGGNEQFF.

This clonotype was detected a few times. The V and J genes are TRBV2 and TRBJ2-1; D is ambiguous. This CDR3 comprises 13 residues. Trimming removed 3 bases at V and 4 bases at J, with 7 bases between. The V gene's germline CDR1 is SNHLY and CDR2 FYNNEI. The CDR3 region is CASSDFVYNEQFF. The DNA for the CDR3 is TGTGCCAGCAGTGATTTTGTTTACAATGAGCAGTTCTTC.

This clonotype turned up a few times. This sequence joins TRBV12-3 or TRBV12-4 and TRBJ1-1; TRBD1 matches 10 bases. This CDR3 is built from 14 residues. Trimming cost V 7 bases and J 4 bases; bases outside gene matches: 6. CDR3 nucleotides: TGTGCCAGCAACAGCCGGGACAGGGGCACTGAAGCTTTCTTT. Encoded protein: CASNSRDRGTEAFF.

The V call is TRBV5-1, the J call TRBJ2-3, with 9 positions matching TRBD2. Germline lookup yields CDR1 SGHRS and CDR2 YFSETQ. The CDR3 spans 16 residues. V was clipped by 5 bases and J by 5 bases; unmatched bases: 12. The DNA for the CDR3 is TGCGCCAGCAGGATGGCGGGAGGGCCGGTAGGAGATACGCAGTATTTT. Its protein is CASRMAGGPVGDTQYF.

This clonotype was counted many times. V and J are TRBV10-3 and TRBJ2-1, with TRBD2 identical over 12 bases. Germline loops: CDR1 ENHRY, CDR2 SYGVKD. V shed 8 bases and J 7 bases; nucleotides not matched to a gene: 3. CDR3 length equals 13 residues. Here the CDR3 DNA reads TGTGCCATCCTAGCGGGGGGGCCTAATGAGCAGTTCTTC. Its translation is CAILAGGPNEQFF.

This clonotype has a handful of counts. The V and J genes are TRBV20-1 and TRBJ2-6; 7 nucleotides align to TRBD1. The V and J ends lost 5 bases and 3 bases, in that order; junction bases with no gene match: 4. Germline V gene sequence: CDR1 DFQATT, CDR2 SNEGSKA (reference sequence). This CDR3 is 14 amino acids long. Here the CDR3 reads CSAPGQVGANVLTF. The CDR3 DNA sequence: TGCAGTGCTCCCGGACAGGTTGGGGCCAACGTCCTGACTTTC.